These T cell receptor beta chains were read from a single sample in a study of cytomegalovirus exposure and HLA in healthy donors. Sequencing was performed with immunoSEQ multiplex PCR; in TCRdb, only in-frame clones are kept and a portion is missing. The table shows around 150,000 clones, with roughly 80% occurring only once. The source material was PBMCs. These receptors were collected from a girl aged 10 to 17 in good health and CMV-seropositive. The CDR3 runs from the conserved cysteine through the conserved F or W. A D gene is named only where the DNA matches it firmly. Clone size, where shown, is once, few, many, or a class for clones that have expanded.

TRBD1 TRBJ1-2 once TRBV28 TGTGCCAGCAGCCCCTCCGGACAGGGGGCAAACTATGGCTACACCTTC CASSPSGQGANYGYTF
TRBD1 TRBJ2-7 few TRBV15 TGTGCCACCAGCGACCGGGACAGAGCAATCGCGCTCTACGAGCAGTACTTC CATSDRDRAIALYEQYF
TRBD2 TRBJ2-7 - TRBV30 TGTGCCTGGAGTGTTAGTTGGTTGGTTCCCGAAGGGGAGGGCGAGCAGTACTTC CAWSVSWLVPEGEGEQYF
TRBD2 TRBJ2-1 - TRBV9 TGTGCCAGCAGCGTAGCGGGGGGGAATGAGCAGTTCTTC CASSVAGGNEQFF
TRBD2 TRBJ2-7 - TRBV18 TGTGCCAGCTCACCACCGAGCGGGACCCACGAGCAGTACTTC CASSPPSGTHEQYF
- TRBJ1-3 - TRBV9 TGTGCCAGCAGCGACGAAGGGGCGTTTGGAAACACCATATATTTT CASSDEGAFGNTIYF
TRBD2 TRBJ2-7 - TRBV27 TGTGCCAGCAGTTTTGCGGGAGGGCCAAAAGAGCAGTACTTC CASSFAGGPKEQYF
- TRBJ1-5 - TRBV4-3 TGCGCCAGCAGCCAAGATCTTACGGGGTTGGCCAATCAGCCCCAGCATTTT CASSQDLTGLANQPQHF
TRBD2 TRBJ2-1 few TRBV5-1 TGCGCCAGCACCTCTAGCGGGGGCTACAATGAGCAGTTCTTC CASTSSGGYNEQFF
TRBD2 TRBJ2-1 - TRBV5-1 TGCGCCAGCAGCTTGGACGGGAGGCTCTACAATGAGCAGTTCTTC CASSLDGRLYNEQFF
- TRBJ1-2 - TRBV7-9 TGTGCCAGCAGCTTAGCGTCGGGAGCCTATGGCTACACCTTC CASSLASGAYGYTF
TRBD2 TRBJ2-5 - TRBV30 TGTGCCTGGAGTGTCTGGGGGGGGGAGACCCAGTACTTC CAWSVWGGETQYF
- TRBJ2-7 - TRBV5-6 TGTGCCAGCAGCTTGGGTGCGGGAAATACCTACGAGCAGTACTTC CASSLGAGNTYEQYF
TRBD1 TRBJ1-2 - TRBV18 TGTGCCAGCGCTAGACAGGGGGGTAATGGCTACACCTTC CASARQGGNGYTF
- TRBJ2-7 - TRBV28 TGTGCCAGCAGTTTCAGGATAGTCTACGAGCAGTACTTC CASSFRIVYEQYF
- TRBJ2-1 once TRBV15 TGTGCCACCGAGGCCGGAGGGACAGAGCACAATGAGCAGTTCTTC CATEAGGTEHNEQFF
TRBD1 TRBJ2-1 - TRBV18 TGTGCCAGCTCACAGGGGACAGCAAATGAGCAGTTCTTC CASSQGTANEQFF
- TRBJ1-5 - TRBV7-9 TGTGCCAGCAGCCCTATCGGGGGGCTTAGCAATCAGCCCCAGCATTTT CASSPIGGLSNQPQHF
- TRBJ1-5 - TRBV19 TGTGCCAGTAGTATAGTTTACAGAAGCAATCAGCCCCAGCATTTT CASSIVYRSNQPQHF
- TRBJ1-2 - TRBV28 TGTGCCAGCAGTTTATCCTTCCAGGGTCGGGGCTACACCTTC CASSLSFQGRGYTF
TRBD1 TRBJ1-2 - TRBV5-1 TGCGCCAGCAGCTCGCACAGGGGGTTAAATGGCTACACCTTC CASSSHRGLNGYTF
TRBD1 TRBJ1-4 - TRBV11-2 TGTGCCAGCAGCTTAAACAGGGGCGAAAAACTGTTTTTT CASSLNRGEKLFF
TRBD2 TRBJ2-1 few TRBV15 TGTGCCACCAGCAGAGACCGGACTAGCCGTTCAGATGAGCAGTTCTTC CATSRDRTSRSDEQFF
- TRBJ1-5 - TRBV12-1 TGTGCCAGCAGCTCACCGGGACAGATTGAGAGCAATCAGCCCCAGCATTTT CASSSPGQIESNQPQHF
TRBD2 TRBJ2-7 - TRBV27 TGTGCCAGCAGTTTAGTGTCCGGGGAGGGACCCTACGAGCAGTACTTC CASSLVSGEGPYEQYF
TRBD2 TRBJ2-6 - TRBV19 TGTGCCTCTAAAGCGGGGAGAGGGGCCAACGTCCTGACTTTC CASKAGRGANVLTF
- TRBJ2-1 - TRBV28 TGTGCCAGCCAACCTGGAGGGCTAGTAAGGAATGAGCAGTTCTTC CASQPGGLVRNEQFF
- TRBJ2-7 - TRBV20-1 TGCAGTGCTAGTGCGGTCTACGAGCAGTACTTC CSASAVYEQYF
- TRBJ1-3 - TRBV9 TGTGCCAGCAGCTTTACAGAGAGCTCTGGAAACACCATATATTTT CASSFTESSGNTIYF
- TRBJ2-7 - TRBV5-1 TGCGCCAGCAGCTCGCCCCTACCATACGAGCAGTACTTC CASSSPLPYEQYF
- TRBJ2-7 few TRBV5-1 TGCGCCAGCAGCCTCGACGGGACTCCCGGTAACTACTTC CASSLDGTPGNYF
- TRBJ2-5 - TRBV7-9 TGTGCCAGCAGCTTACCCCTGGGGGCAGAGACCCAGTACTTC CASSLPLGAETQYF
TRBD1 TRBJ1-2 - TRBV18 TGTGCCAGCTCACCGGGGACAGCCTATGGCTACACCTTC CASSPGTAYGYTF
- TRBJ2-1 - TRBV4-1 TGCGCCAGCAGTCAAGGAAACTTAGCTGCGGGCGATGAGCAGTTCTTC CASSQGNLAAGDEQFF
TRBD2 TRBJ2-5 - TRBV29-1 TGCAGCGTTGATTCAGCGGGGGGGCTGGAGACCCAGTACTTC CSVDSAGGLETQYF
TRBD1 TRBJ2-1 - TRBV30 TGTGCCGGAACAATCGGACAGGCCCTCTACAATGAGCAGTTCTTC CAGTIGQALYNEQFF
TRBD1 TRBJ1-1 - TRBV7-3 TGTGCCAGCAGCCTCAGGGGGCGCAGGGACACTGAAGCTTTCTTT CASSLRGRRDTEAFF
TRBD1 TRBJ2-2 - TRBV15 TGTGCCACCAGCAACCCAACCCGACAGGGGGCGGGCGGGGAGCTGTTTTTT CATSNPTRQGAGGELFF
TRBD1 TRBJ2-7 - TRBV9 TGTGCCAGCAGCCCTTGGACAGGGCGAGGTATACCCTACGAGCAGTACTTC CASSPWTGRGIPYEQYF
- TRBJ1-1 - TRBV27 TGTGCCAGCAGCGAGACAGCTCCAGAACCTTACACTGAAGCTTTCTTT CASSETAPEPYTEAFF
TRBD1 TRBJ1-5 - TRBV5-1 TGCGCCAGCAGCCGGACAGGGGATCAGCCCCAGCATTTT CASSRTGDQPQHF
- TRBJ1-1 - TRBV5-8 TGTGCCAGCCAGGGTCTCGGCACTGAAGCTTTCTTT CASQGLGTEAFF